This is a list of T cell receptor beta chains from one sample in a study of identical twins. Each CDR3 protein is one row after TCRdb ran MiXCR on the 5' RACE reads. In the table there are approximately 670,000 distinct CDR3 sequences, over 5% of which are singletons. Specimen: naive T cells sorted from blood. Receptors originate from a man aged 18 to 30 in good health. The conserved cysteine and the conserved F or W are not part of the CDR3 here. Fields, in order: V gene, clone size, D gene, CDR3 length, J gene, CDR3 protein. A D gene is named only where the DNA matches it firmly. Some rows mark clone size as missing; the rest say once, few, many or name a class of expanded clone.

>TRBV12-3/TRBV12-4|many|-|13|TRBJ2-1
ASSPTGKGPPKQF
>TRBV9|few|TRBD2|16|TRBJ2-3
ASSVGTSGRTSTDTQY
>TRBV15|-|-|14|TRBJ1-4
ATSRERGRVVEKLF
>TRBV28|-|TRBD1|15|TRBJ2-7
ASSPGTGARSSYEQY
>TRBV29-1|many|-|11|TRBJ2-1
SAIGTSYNEQF
>TRBV7-9|few|TRBD1|13|TRBJ2-7
ASSPYRDRDDEQY
>TRBV20-1|many|-|14|TRBJ2-7
SARPHREGSSYEQY
>TRBV5-1|-|-|11|TRBJ2-5
ANSLSREETQY
>TRBV6-1|many|-|13|TRBJ2-5
ASRPLGHTQETQY
>TRBV10-3|many|-|14|TRBJ2-1
AISDSGSQGYNEQF
>TRBV7-2|many|-|12|TRBJ2-3
ASSTPGGFWGLY
>TRBV5-1|many|-|13|TRBJ2-1
ASSFPSGPYNEQF
>TRBV14|few|TRBD1|12|TRBJ2-1
ASSGQGAFNEQF
>TRBV9|few|-|15|TRBJ1-6
ASSLSSRGSSGSPLH
>TRBV6-2/TRBV6-3|many|-|11|TRBJ2-3
ASSSVHTDTQY
>TRBV5-5|many|-|11|TRBJ1-2
ASSAGEVEGYT
>TRBV28|many|-|11|TRBJ2-1
ATEPGPINEQF
>TRBV15|many|-|12|TRBJ2-1
ATSRVGTGNEQF
>TRBV7-9|-|TRBD2|14|TRBJ2-5
ASSLRLAGGPETQY
>TRBV29-1|many|TRBD1|11|TRBJ1-2
SAGQGSRWGYT
>TRBV20-1|-|TRBD2|13|TRBJ2-3
SARALAASTDTQY
>TRBV5-1|many|TRBD1|13|TRBJ2-1
ASSYGQGAGNEQF
>TRBV30|many|-|12|TRBJ2-5
AWGGGRSGETQY
>TRBV29-1|many|-|11|TRBJ1-2
SVEMRGTHGYT
>TRBV24-1|few|TRBD1|17|TRBJ2-5
ATSDLQGRQGEFEETQY
>TRBV25-1|-|TRBD1|10|TRBJ2-7
ASTVGTGEQY
>TRBV5-1|-|TRBD1|12|TRBJ1-4
ASSPRQGIEKLF
>TRBV5-1|-|TRBD1|14|TRBJ1-3
ASSHGTGGSGNTIY
>TRBV5-4|-|TRBD2|13|TRBJ2-5
ASSTRLAGVVAQY
>TRBV20-1|few|-|14|TRBJ2-2
SARDQRRANTGELF
>TRBV6-2/TRBV6-3|many|-|14|TRBJ1-5
ASSRSGTFSNQPQH
>TRBV27|few|-|12|TRBJ2-1
AVGIPSSYNEQF
>TRBV29-1|many|-|12|TRBJ2-2
SVSAGLNTGELF
>TRBV5-1|-|-|13|TRBJ2-1
RSRTSLGVRSEQF
>TRBV4-3|-|-|10|TRBJ1-4
ASSQRAEKLF
>TRBV29-1|many|-|12|TRBJ1-4
SVEDNRVKEKLF
>TRBV30|few|TRBD1|11|TRBJ1-2
AWRTGPSMGYT
>TRBV25-1|many|-|12|TRBJ1-2
ASSDSPTNYGYT